The entry below gives a single T cell receptor beta chain sequence along with its context. The sample belongs to a study of T cell responses to AZD1222 COVID-19 vaccine. This CDR3 is built from 15 residues. CDR1 is ENHRY, CDR2 SYGVKD, per germline. V was clipped by 3 bases and J by 4 bases; unmatched bases: 7. Sequencing used immunoSEQ multiplex PCR; TCRdb keeps in-frame clones, though not all of them. The table has about 140,000 clones, more than 85% seen once. The chain joins TRBV10-3 to TRBJ1-2; TRBD1 agrees at 8 bases. This specimen consisted of peripheral blood, obtained on day 0 of MenACWY control vaccination. This TCR was sampled from an adult in good health. CDR3 in DNA: TGTGCCATCAGTGACCCATCCGACAGGGGCTATGGCTACACCTTC. The encoded protein is CAISDPSDRGYGYTF.